This entry lists 13 T cell receptor beta chains sequenced from one sample in a study of T cell repertoires in aging, cancer and after chemotherapy. Multiplex touch-down PCR with TRB-A/B primers amplified rearranged V-D-J TRB sequences. TCRdb redid the calling of the multiplex PCR reads with MiXCR, one entry per CDR3 protein. The repertoire holds almost 3,000 distinct CDR3 sequences, with roughly 26% as singletons. TCR beta rearrangements were amplified from peripheral blood genomic DNA. What was sequenced was blood. The receptors come from a human donor with a solid tumor.

The chain couples TRBV6-5 to TRBJ2-7; weak D call: TRBD2 (6 bases). Germline assignment: CDR1 MNHEY and CDR2 SVGAGI. The CDR3 is 13 residues long. Trimming shortened V by 5 bases and J by 2 bases, and 10 bases separated the two germline ends. The chain's CDR3 is CASSQGGTYEQYF. In DNA, the CDR3 is TGTGCCAGCAGTCAAGGAGGGACCTACGAGCAGTACTTC.

This clonotype has only a few counts. The V gene is TRBV13, the J gene TRBJ1-6, with a tentative D call TRBD1 (5 bases). V was shortened by 5 bases and J by 6 bases, with 14 bases between the two germline ends. Germline loops: CDR1 PRHDT, CDR2 FYEKMQ (reference sequence). The CDR3 has 15 residues. The CDR3 here is CASSPAGLPNSPLHF. In DNA, the CDR3 is TGTGCCAGCAGCCCGGCGGGACTCCCTAATTCACCCCTCCACTTT. The full variable domain, its missing parts supplied by reference TRBV13 and TRBJ1-6, is AAGVIQSPRHLIKEKRETATLKCYPIPRHDTVYWYQQGPGQDPQFLISFYEKMQSDKGSIPDRFSAQQFSDYHSELNMSSLELGDSALYFCASSPAGLPNSPLHFGNGTRLTVT.

In its sample, this clonotype was seen a few times. The chain joins TRBV12-3 or TRBV12-4 to TRBJ2-5, with 7 bases that match TRBD1. The J segment lost 2 bases and the V segment lost 5 bases, leaving 2 bases of the junction unmatched. This CDR3 contains 13 residues. The CDR3 reads CASSQGQQETQYF. CDR3 in DNA: TGTGCCAGCAGTCAGGGACAGCAAGAGACCCAGTACTTC.

This chain links TRBV5-5 with TRBJ2-7; tentatively, D is TRBD1 (5 bases). The CDR3 consists of 12 residues. Per germline, CDR1 SGHKS and CDR2 YYEKEE (reference sequence). V was shortened by 3 bases and J by 2 bases, with 6 bases between the two germline ends. The CDR3 DNA is TGTGCCAGCAGCTCAGGGACCTACGAGCAGTACTTC. As protein: CASSSGTYEQYF. The full variable domain, in which reference TRBV5-5 and TRBJ2-7 provide the parts outside the CDR3, is DAGVTQSPTHLIKTRGQQVTLRCSPISGHKSVSWYQQVLGQGPQFIFQYYEKEERGRGNFPDRFSARQFPNYSSELNVNALLLGDSALYLCASSSGTYEQYFGPGTRLTVT.

The genes are TRBV5-1 and TRBJ1-2; 8 bases line up with TRBD1. CDR1 is SGHRS and CDR2 is YFSETQ in the germline V gene. This CDR3 has 16 residues. J lost 2 bases, V lost 5 bases, and 11 bases had no gene match. The CDR3 sequence is CASRPGTGGANYGYTF. The CDR3 DNA reads TGCGCCAGCAGGCCCGGGACAGGAGGGGCAAACTATGGCTACACCTTC. Variable domain in full (rest from reference TRBV5-1 and TRBJ1-2): KAGVTQTPRYLIKTRGQQVTLSCSPISGHRSVSWYQQTPGQGLQFLFEYFSETQRNKGNFPGRFSGRQFSNSRSEMNVSTLELGDSALYLCASRPGTGGANYGYTFGSGTRLTVV.

This rearrangement joins TRBV28 to TRBJ1-1, with 7 bases aligning to TRBD1. The CDR3 is 15 residues long. The V gene's germline CDR1 is MDHEN and CDR2 SYDVKM. V lost 5 bases, J lost 1 base, and 7 bases stayed unmatched. For the CDR3, the DNA is TGTGCCAGCAGTCTCCGACAGGGTAAGAACACTGAAGCTTTCTTT. This encodes CASSLRQGKNTEAFF.

The chain joins TRBV4-1 to TRBJ1-5, with 11 nucleotides matching TRBD1. This CDR3 is 18 amino acids long. The germline CDR1 and CDR2 sequences are MGHRA and YSYEKL. The V and J ends lost 0 bases and 7 bases, in that order; junction bases with no gene match: 11. In DNA form, the CDR3 reads TGCGCCAGCAGCCAAGATGGGCCGGACAGGGGGCGCTTGCAGCCCCAGCATTTT. It codes for CASSQDGPDRGRLQPQHF.

The chain recombines TRBV6-2 or TRBV6-3 with TRBJ2-1; 11 nucleotides match TRBD2. The CDR3 sequence is 13 residues long. Trimming removed 6 bases from V and 11 bases from J; junction bases left unmatched: 6. Germline V gene lookup returns CDR1 MNHEY and CDR2 SVGEGT. CDR3 nucleotides: TGTGCCAGCAGAATAGCGGGGGGGCATAAGCAGTTCTTC. The encoded protein is CASRIAGGHKQFF.

This clonotype was seen a handful of times. The J gene is TRBJ2-3, the V gene TRBV14; D unresolved. Germline V CDR1 and CDR2: SGHDN, FVKESK. Trimming took off 2 bases at V and 4 bases at J, with 13 bases between the two ends. This CDR3 has 15 residues. CDR3 sequence reads: CASSQHDFGADTQYF. In DNA form, the CDR3 reads TGTGCCAGCAGCCAACACGATTTTGGGGCAGATACGCAGTATTTT.

V gene TRBV7-9 combines with J gene TRBJ2-7; 9 nucleotides line up with TRBD1. The CDR3 is 17 amino acids. CDR1 SEHNR and CDR2 FQNEAQ come from the germline V gene (reference sequence). The V segment lost 11 bases and the J segment 0 bases; nucleotides outside the gene matches: 17. CDR3 in amino acids: CAASGIGTGPSSYEQYF. The DNA of the CDR3 is TGTGCCGCCTCAGGTATAGGGACAGGGCCGAGCTCCTACGAGCAGTACTTC.

This clonotype has only a few counts. The V call is TRBV28, the J call TRBJ2-1, with a tentative D call TRBD2 (6 bases). The CDR3 is made up of 12 amino acids. With 4 bases removed from V and 10 bases from J, the gap between germline ends came to 11 bases. CDR1 is MDHEN and CDR2 is SYDVKM in the germline V gene. The CDR3: CASSYRGWEQFF. The CDR3, as DNA: TGTGCCAGCAGTTATCGGGGGTGGGAGCAGTTCTTC.

By frequency in the sample, this clonotype is medium-sized (0.01 to 0.1%). This chain connects TRBV20-1 to TRBJ2-3; tentative D call: TRBD2 (5 bases). The CDR3 loop spans 11 amino acids. Germline V gene data show CDR1 as DFQATT and CDR2 as SNEGSKA (reference sequence). Trimming stripped 6 bases from V and 7 bases from J, with 11 bases between. CDR3 sequence: CSAGGSNTQYF. CDR3 in DNA: TGCAGTGCCGGCGGGTCGAATACGCAGTATTTT.

V gene TRBV6-5 combines with J gene TRBJ2-1; 8 bases map to TRBD2. CDR1 MNHEY and CDR2 SVGAGI come from the germline V gene. This CDR3 is built from 15 residues. CDR3 DNA: TGTGCTAATAGCGTCGGGGGGGGGCTGGCGGTTGGGCAGTTCTTC. This gives the protein CANSVGGGLAVGQFF.